A single sample is the source of the 21 T cell receptor beta chains below, sequenced in a study of regulatory T cells in long-lasting Graves disease. Sequencing libraries for TCR beta were prepared with iRepertoire HTBI primers and Arm-PCR of CDR3 regions. TCRdb processed the multiplex PCR reads anew with MiXCR; each CDR3 protein has one entry. Seen here are 300,000 to 500,000 distinct CDR3 sequences, less than 25% observed once, and the top ten hold 20% to 25%. Time point here: persistent/refractory GD, antithyroid drugs over 5 years with positive TRAb. RNA extracted from PBMCs served as the sequencing template. The source material was peripheral blood mononuclear cells (PBMCs), sampled when the disease was refractory, from a patient treated with antithyroid drugs. The receptor source for this set is a female donor with Graves disease.

The chain joins TRBV7-2 to TRBJ2-2; D is uncertain. V lost 1 base and J lost 6, with 6 bases in between. The CDR3 spans 13 residues. Germline V lookup: CDR1 SGHTA, CDR2 FQGNSA. The CDR3 DNA reads as TGTGCCAGCAGCTTAGTAGGGTCCGGGGAGCTGTTTTTT. As protein: CASSLVGSGELFF.

This clonotype was seen repeatedly, ten times or more. In DNA form, the CDR3 reads TGTGCCAGCAGCCCCCAGCCTCTCGCGAACACCGGGGAGCTGTTTTTT. Protein product: CASSPQPLANTGELFF. V and J are TRBV7-3 and TRBJ2-2; D not resolved. The germline CDR1 and CDR2 sequences are SGHTA and FQGTGA. The V end was cut by 5 bases, the J end by 0 bases, with 13 bases between. CDR3 length equals 16 residues.

In the case of this clonotype: Being one base from a much bigger clone, this may be a read error. The chain uses TRBV10-3 and TRBJ1-1, with D perhaps matching TRBD1 (5 bases). Germline V lookup: CDR1 ENHRY, CDR2 SYGVKD. CDR3 size: 18 residues. CDR3 DNA: TGTGCCATCAGTGAGTCCGATCCGGGACCTGGTGGTGGCACTGAAGCTCTCTTT. This gives the protein CAISESDPGPGGGTEALF.

This clonotype was counted between two and nine times. The J gene is TRBJ1-3, the V gene TRBV24-1, with D tentatively TRBD1 (6 bases). Trimming removed 4 bases from V and 3 bases from J, with 15 bases in between. This CDR3 comprises 16 residues. From germline, CDR1 is KGHDR and CDR2 SFDVKD. CDR3 in amino acids: CATSDPDSDDGNTIYF. As DNA, the CDR3 is TGTGCCACCAGTGACCCGGACAGCGACGATGGAAACACCATATATTTT.

This clonotype was seen at least ten times. This chain links TRBV20-1 with TRBJ1-1, with 7 bases aligning to TRBD1. Germline assignment: CDR1 DFQATT and CDR2 SNEGSKA (reference sequence). CDR3 length: 15 amino acids. V shed 0 bases and J 2 bases; nucleotides not matched to a gene: 6. The CDR3 sequence is CSARDGGTANTEAFF. DNA for the CDR3: TGCAGTGCTAGAGATGGAGGGACAGCAAACACTGAAGCTTTCTTT.

This clonotype occurred a few times. The gene calls are TRBV12-3 or TRBV12-4 and TRBJ2-4, with D tentatively TRBD2 (8 bases). The CDR3 contains 17 residues. Trimming shortened V by 3 bases and J by 2 bases, and 17 bases separated the two germline ends. In DNA form, the CDR3 reads TGTGCCAGCAGTTTTTCGGGGGGGGGACAGCCCAAAAACATTCAGTACTTC. This sequence encodes CASSFSGGGQPKNIQYF.

Comment on this clonotype: One base away lies a much larger clone, so this may be a sequencing read error. The gene calls are TRBV28 and TRBJ2-7, with TRBD2 matching 8 bases. Germline CDR1 and CDR2: MDHEN and SYDVKM. J gave up 2 bases and V 1 base, and 4 bases lay outside the gene matches. The CDR3 totals 15 residues. CDR3 in DNA: TGTGCCAGCAGTTTATCGTCGGGACTAGCCTACGAGCAGTACTTC. Its protein product is CASSLSSGLAYEQYF.

The chain carries TRBV27 and TRBJ2-5, with TRBD2 identical over 7 bases. V trimming: 3 bases; J trimming: 5 bases; junction bases outside the gene matches: 18. The CDR3 consists of 18 residues. The germline V gene encodes CDR1 MNHEY and CDR2 SMNVEV (reference sequence). The CDR3 coding sequence is TGTGCCAGCAGTTTGGGCGGCCGGTGGCGGGAGATTGGGGAGACCCAGTACTTC. It codes for CASSLGGRWREIGETQYF.

This clonotype is medium-sized within its sample. This chain links TRBV2 with TRBJ2-5; TRBD2 matches 7 bases. This CDR3 comprises 18 residues. The V and J ends lost 5 bases and 2 bases, in that order; junction bases with no gene match: 17. Germline V CDR1 and CDR2: SNHLY, FYNNEI. In DNA form, the CDR3 reads TGTGCCAGCAGTATGAACCCATTGGGCGGGAGTAAGCAAGAGACCCAGTACTTC. The encoded protein is CASSMNPLGGSKQETQYF.

V is TRBV18 and J is TRBJ2-2, with D possibly TRBD2 on 6 matching bases. Germline-derived CDR1 and CDR2 are KGHSH and LQKENI. V lost 0 bases and J lost 5, with 10 bases in between. CDR3 length: 15 amino acids. CDR3 loop: CASSPPVAGTGELFF. The CDR3 DNA follows: TGTGCCAGCTCACCACCCGTTGCGGGGACCGGGGAGCTGTTTTTT.

This clonotype occurred many times. This rearrangement joins TRBV2 to TRBJ2-5; 7 bases align to TRBD1. CDR1 is SNHLY and CDR2 is FYNNEI in the germline V gene. Losses at the gene ends were 8 bases for V and 2 bases for J; bases not matched to a gene: 17. CDR3 length equals 17 residues. CDR3 sequence (DNA): TGTGCCAGCTGGAGTCCGGGACAGTTTTTTGGGCAAGAGACCCAGTACTTC. The encoded protein is CASWSPGQFFGQETQYF.

This clonotype showed up many times. The chain links TRBV6-1 to TRBJ1-4, with no clear D. The ends were cut back, 8 bases at V and 5 bases at J, with 15 bases in the middle. Per the germline V gene, CDR1 is MNHNS and CDR2 is SASEGT. This CDR3 region has 14 residues. The CDR3 DNA reads as TGTGCCAGCCGGCTGGTGGGTTTGAATGAAAAACTGTTTTTT. As protein: CASRLVGLNEKLFF.

The J gene is TRBJ2-7, the V gene TRBV7-9; 7 bases agree with TRBD1. With V trimmed by 1 base and J by 5 bases, 17 bases remained unmatched. Germline values: CDR1 SEHNR, CDR2 FQNEAQ (reference sequence). The CDR3 contains 18 residues. The CDR3 bases are TGTGCCAGCAGCTTAGAGGGTTGGTATAGGGACAGCAAGAACGAGCAGTACTTC. It yields the protein CASSLEGWYRDSKNEQYF.

This clonotype was counted only a few times. This chain links TRBV6-2 or TRBV6-3 with TRBJ2-3; no clear D gene. CDR1 and CDR2 (germline): MNHEY, SVGEGT. The CDR3 loop spans 15 amino acids. V lost 2 bases and J 1 base, leaving 10 bases between the germline ends. The CDR3 here is CASSYGREGTDTQYF. CDR3 nucleotide sequence: TGTGCCAGCAGTTACGGCAGAGAAGGCACAGATACGCAGTATTTT.

This clonotype was recorded at least ten times. V is TRBV11-1 and J is TRBJ2-5, with D unclear. The CDR3 runs 14 residues. In germline, CDR1 is SGHAT, CDR2 FQDESV (reference sequence). V was pared by 1 base and J by 1 base, with 7 bases between. The DNA of the CDR3 is TGTGCCAGCAGCTTAGAGGCCATCCAAGAGACCCAGTACTTC. Encoded protein: CASSLEAIQETQYF.

This clonotype was detected only a few times. The chain is built from TRBV28 and TRBJ1-3; D unresolved. CDR3 length: 14 residues. CDR1 and CDR2 from the germline V gene are MDHEN and SYDVKM. V shed 6 bases and J shed 2 bases, with 11 bases lying between them. The DNA for the CDR3 is TGTGCCAGCAGACCCCAAGAAGCTGGAAACACCATATATTTT. It codes for CASRPQEAGNTIYF.

This clonotype was counted a single time. This chain connects TRBV5-1 to TRBJ2-5, with a weak D call TRBD2 (5 bases). The germline V gene encodes CDR1 SGHRS and CDR2 YFSETQ. Trimming removed 2 bases at V and 4 bases at J, with 12 bases between. There are 14 residues in the CDR3. CDR3 DNA: TGCGCCAGCAGCTTCACAAGCGGTAGAGAGACCCAGTACTTC. This gives the protein CASSFTSGRETQYF. The full variable domain, with the rest looked up from reference TRBV5-1 and TRBJ2-5, is KAGVTQTPRYLIKTRGQQVTLSCSPISGHRSVSWYQQTPGQGLQFLFEYFSETQRNKGNFPGRFSGRQFSNSRSEMNVSTLELGDSALYLCASSFTSGRETQYFGPGTRLLVL.

This clonotype was detected only a few times. V usage is TRBV3-1 and J usage is TRBJ2-7; tentatively, D is TRBD1 or TRBD2 (5 bases each). Germline-derived CDR1 and CDR2 are LGHDT and YNNKEL (reference sequence). Trimming removed 5 bases from V and 2 bases from J, with 16 bases in between. CDR3 length equals 15 residues. Written as DNA, the CDR3 is TGTGCCAGCAGCGTCGGGACCTCACCAACCTACGAGCAGTACTTC. Translated: CASSVGTSPTYEQYF.

This clonotype was picked up many times. The V gene is TRBV7-2, the J gene TRBJ1-2; no definite D call. V dropped 1 base and J dropped 1 base, with 7 bases sitting between them. This CDR3 region has 14 residues. Germline V gene sequence: CDR1 SGHTA, CDR2 FQGNSA. CDR3 sequence reads: CASSLDLSNYGYTF. CDR3 nucleotide sequence: TGTGCCAGCAGCTTAGATCTCAGTAACTATGGCTACACCTTC.

As to this clonotype: A much larger clone differs from this one at a single base, so this may be a read error. The chain combines TRBV7-2 with TRBJ2-7; 7 nucleotides match TRBD2. Per the germline V gene, CDR1 is SGHTA and CDR2 is FQGNSA. J gave up 0 bases and V 7 bases, and 9 bases lay outside the gene matches. The CDR3 has 15 amino acids. CDR3 DNA sequence: TGTGCCAGCAACAGAACTAGCGCCAGCTCCTACGAGCAGTACTTC. This translates into CASNRTSASSYEQYF.

The chain couples TRBV7-2 to TRBJ1-1; TRBD1 aligns across 7 bases. V gave up 5 bases and J gave up 7 bases; unmatched junction bases: 4. Germline CDR1 and CDR2: SGHTA and FQGNSA. The CDR3 totals 12 residues. CDR3 residues: CASSLQGFEAFF. The CDR3 nucleotides read TGTGCCAGCAGCCTACAGGGGTTTGAAGCTTTCTTT.